Listed below are T cell receptor beta chains from one sample, sequenced in a study of cytotoxic CD8 clonotypes in ibrutinib-treated CLL. Generated by immunoSEQ multiplex PCR, the TCRdb table keeps only in-frame clones and is missing some. The sample includes approximately 60,000 clones, around 60% of them seen just once. This sample comprised PBMCs, obtained after 24 months of ibrutinib treatment. The source is a human donor with chronic lymphocytic leukemia. The conserved cysteine and the conserved F or W are not part of the CDR3 here. D genes are given only for firm matches.

j_call,v_call,d_call,cdr3_aa
TRBJ1-4,TRBV11-2,-,ASSLVGEKLF
TRBJ2-3,TRBV19,-,ARAGDTQY
TRBJ1-1,TRBV19,TRBD1,ASIGQGASGAF
TRBJ2-1,TRBV29-1,TRBD2,SVEDRTSGRLRSYNEQF
TRBJ2-1,TRBV2,TRBD2,ASREALADNEQF
TRBJ1-6,TRBV5-4,TRBD1,ASSETGSGNSPLH
TRBJ2-2,TRBV29-1,TRBD2,SVAFLAGTGELF
TRBJ2-5,TRBV2,-,ASSEIHRETQY
TRBJ1-1,TRBV5-6,-,ASSRHQLNTEAF
TRBJ1-1,TRBV11-3,-,ASSPTTNTEAF
TRBJ1-2,TRBV19,-,ASSIYLGRGYT
TRBJ1-3,TRBV28,-,ASSFRDIWNTIY
TRBJ1-6,TRBV11-2,-,ASSLVTRLSYSPLH
TRBJ1-5,TRBV18,TRBD1,ASSPTGTGGRQPQH
TRBJ2-1,TRBV5-1,-,ASSPGTYTYNEQF
TRBJ2-3,TRBV5-1,-,ASRKRQDGTGTDTQY
TRBJ1-5,TRBV30,TRBD1,AWQGARNQPQH
TRBJ1-1,TRBV11-3,TRBD1,ASSWPGGTEAF
TRBJ2-1,TRBV5-1,-,ASSLAGRDPSVEQF
TRBJ1-2,TRBV5-6,-,ASSLGQGRYGYT
TRBJ2-1,TRBV5-1,-,ASSRLLGGGHEQF
TRBJ2-3,TRBV7-2,TRBD2,ASSRTSGQHTDTQY
TRBJ1-2,TRBV21-1,-,ASSKGSPGRGYT
TRBJ1-2,TRBV10-2,-,ASSDWLDGYT
TRBJ2-1,TRBV6-1,TRBD1,ASSRTGGSYNEQF
TRBJ1-2,TRBV28,-,ASSFRGYGYT
TRBJ2-1,TRBV6-5,-,ASSYSPRGRANEQF
TRBJ2-4,TRBV19,-,ASSHRTTQNIQY
TRBJ1-1,TRBV7-6,TRBD1,ASSLVQGSSEAF
TRBJ2-2,TRBV28,-,ASSSTNTGIYTGELF
TRBJ1-1,TRBV6-5,-,ASSYSVGLNTEAF
TRBJ1-2,TRBV4-2,TRBD1,ASSQVAGQGTNYGYT
TRBJ2-3,TRBV12-5,-,ASGLGGGTDTQY
TRBJ2-3,TRBV28,TRBD1,ASIQGDRGTDTQY
TRBJ2-5,TRBV27,TRBD2,ASSWSGSRGETQY
TRBJ2-7,TRBV27,-,ASSLYSQLREQY
TRBJ2-4,TRBV11-2,-,ASTEVGKNIQY
TRBJ2-2,TRBV5-3,-,ARSLRDGEKSNTGELF
TRBJ2-1,TRBV9,-,ASSVGTGAYNEQF
TRBJ1-5,TRBV5-6,TRBD1,ASSYWDRVSNQPQH
TRBJ1-2,TRBV6-1,-,ASSDGQVKTNYGYT
TRBJ2-7,TRBV28,TRBD1,ASSLQPRTGAAYEQY
TRBJ2-7,TRBV5-1,TRBD2,ASSWTGGSSYEQY
TRBJ2-7,TRBV4-2,TRBD2,ASSQGRGLAYEQY
TRBJ1-1,TRBV18,-,ASSQGGSTEAF
TRBJ2-7,TRBV27,-,ASMDSYEQY
TRBJ2-3,TRBV5-4,-,ASSLTVSTDTQY
TRBJ2-4,TRBV11-2,-,ASSFQVAKNIQY